Below, 25 T cell receptor beta chains from the same sample are listed, as sequenced in a study of cytomegalovirus exposure and HLA in healthy donors. Primers included in the PCR were 60 Vbeta and 13 Jbeta primers. TCRdb's table, derived via immunoSEQ multiplex PCR, lists solely in-frame clones and lacks some. The table records 110,000 to 150,000 clones, nearly 85% of them present only once. Sequencing was carried out using PBMCs. These receptors originate from a male donor in good health and CMV-seronegative.

The chain combines TRBV7-2 with TRBJ2-1; TRBD2 aligns across 7 bases. The V and J ends lost 2 bases and 7 bases, in that order; junction bases with no gene match: 2. The CDR3 is 13 residues long. Germline values: CDR1 SGHTA, CDR2 FQGNSA. The CDR3 loop is CASSLWGGNEQFF. As DNA, the CDR3 is TGTGCCAGCAGCTTATGGGGGGGAAATGAGCAGTTCTTC.

The V call is TRBV6-5, the J call TRBJ2-3; D may be TRBD2 (7 bases). Deletions cut 0 bases from V and 4 bases from J, with 14 bases between. Germline V gene sequence: CDR1 MNHEY, CDR2 SVGAGI. This CDR3 spans 16 amino acids. CDR3 nucleotides: TGTGCCAGCAGTTACTCGGACCGGGGGGCCCCAGATACGCAGTATTTT. Protein product: CASSYSDRGAPDTQYF.

This clone was observed a few times. This chain connects TRBV9 to TRBJ1-4, with TRBD1 matching over 9 bases. The V gene end was trimmed by 3 bases and the J gene end by 8 bases; junction bases not matched to a gene: 5. Looked up from germline, CDR1 is SGDLS and CDR2 is YYNGEE. The CDR3 consists of 14 residues. The CDR3 DNA sequence: TGTGCCAGCAGCGGCCGGGACAGGGACGAAAAACTGTTTTTT. Protein product: CASSGRDRDEKLFF.

The chain combines TRBV7-8 with TRBJ1-2; D not certain. CDR1 is SGHVS, CDR2 FQNEAQ, per germline. The CDR3 is 13 amino acids. The V end was cut by 0 bases, the J end by 8 bases, with 10 bases between. CDR3: CASSLAEGEGYTF. CDR3 bases: TGTGCCAGCAGCTTAGCGGAGGGTGAGGGCTACACCTTC.

The chain employs TRBV29-1 and TRBJ1-1; D remains ambiguous. The germline V gene encodes CDR1 SQVTM and CDR2 ANQGSEA. V was pared by 6 bases and J by 2 bases, with 7 bases between. The CDR3 has 11 amino acids. CDR3 region: CSVVSNTEAFF. The CDR3 nucleotides are TGCAGCGTCGTCAGTAACACTGAAGCTTTCTTT. The full variable domain, its missing parts supplied by reference TRBV29-1 and TRBJ1-1, is SAVISQKPSRDICQRGTSLTIQCQVDSQVTMMFWYRQQPGQSLTLIATANQGSEATYESGFVIDKFPISRPNLTFSTLTVSNMSPEDSSIYLCSVVSNTEAFFGQGTRLTVV.

V gene TRBV5-1 combines with J gene TRBJ2-5; 8 bases fit TRBD1. Germline assignment: CDR1 SGHRS and CDR2 YFSETQ. Trimming at V came to 7 bases and at J to 0 bases, leaving 8 bases not matched to a gene. The CDR3 has 15 amino acids. The CDR3 sequence: CASLGQGPYQETQYF. CDR3 nucleotides: TGCGCCAGCCTTGGACAGGGACCGTACCAAGAGACCCAGTACTTC.

The chain carries TRBV7-2 and TRBJ1-2; a weak D match, TRBD1 (5 bases). This CDR3 is built from 16 residues. CDR1 and CDR2 (germline): SGHTA, FQGNSA. Trimming took 5 bases from V and 2 from J, leaving 18 bases between them. CDR3 sequence: CASSRMGQGGNYGYTF. The CDR3 DNA is TGTGCCAGCAGCCGGATGGGGCAGGGTGGAAACTATGGCTACACCTTC.

The rearrangement links TRBV15 to TRBJ2-7; 7 bases are shared with TRBD2. The CDR3 sequence is 15 residues long. Looked up from germline, CDR1 is LNHNV and CDR2 is YYDKDF (reference sequence). J was trimmed by 3 bases and V by 1 base; bases with no gene match: 6. CDR3 in DNA: TGTGCCACCAGCAGAGTTCGCGGGAGTCTCTACGAGCAGTACTTC. This codes for CATSRVRGSLYEQYF.

The gene calls are TRBV25-1 and TRBJ2-1, with 7 bases fitting TRBD2. The CDR3 covers 16 residues. V gave up 5 bases and J gave up 0 bases; unmatched junction bases: 7. Germline V gives CDR1 MGHDK, CDR2 SYGVNS. The CDR3, as DNA: TGTGCCAGCAGTAGTTTGGCGGGGGTCTCCTACAATGAGCAGTTCTTC. As protein: CASSSLAGVSYNEQFF.

About this clone: The sample carries other DNA sequences with the same CDR3. The chain is built from TRBV7-2 and TRBJ2-3, with D tentatively TRBD2 (5 bases). The length of the CDR3 is 12 residues. From germline, CDR1 is SGHTA and CDR2 FQGNSA. With 4 bases removed from V and 4 bases from J, the gap between germline ends came to 6 bases. CDR3 amino acids: CASSSSPDTQYF. CDR3 nucleotides: TGTGCCAGCAGCTCTAGCCCAGATACGCAGTATTTT.

V gene TRBV5-1 combines with J gene TRBJ1-2, with D perhaps matching TRBD1 (5 bases). Germline V gene sequence: CDR1 SGHRS, CDR2 YFSETQ. Between the trimmed V and J ends, which lost 4 bases and 8 bases, there was a span of 15 bases. The CDR3 is made up of 13 amino acids. CDR3 nucleotides: TGCGCCAGCAGCCTGCTTGGGGGGGACGGCTACACCTTC. Translation: CASSLLGGDGYTF.

V is TRBV27 and J is TRBJ2-7, with no clear D. This CDR3 comprises 14 residues. Germline loops: CDR1 MNHEY, CDR2 SMNVEV (reference sequence). V was cut by 0 bases and J by 6 bases, with 12 bases left in between. This CDR3 reads CASSLSPTLPEQYF. In DNA, the CDR3 is TGTGCCAGCAGTTTATCTCCCACTCTTCCCGAGCAGTACTTC.

This clone has a single count. The chain joins TRBV19 to TRBJ2-7, with D perhaps TRBD1 (6 bases). Germline CDR1 LNHDA, CDR2 SQIVND (reference sequence). The CDR3 length is 17 residues. The V end was cut by 6 bases, the J end by 1 base, with 22 bases between. CDR3 loop: CASSPNSGQFSSYEQYF. CDR3 in DNA: TGTGCCAGTAGCCCAAATTCAGGACAGTTTTCTTCCTACGAGCAGTACTTC. The whole variable domain, remainder taken from reference TRBV19 and TRBJ2-7, is DGGITQSPKYLFRKEGQNVTLSCEQNLNHDAMYWYRQDPGQGLRLIYYSQIVNDFQKGDIAEGYSVSREKKESFPLTVTSAQKNPTAFYLCASSPNSGQFSSYEQYFGPGTRLTVT.

The rearrangement uses TRBV9 and TRBJ2-7, with 7 positions matching TRBD2. From germline, CDR1 is SGDLS and CDR2 YYNGEE. With 1 base clipped from V and 0 bases from J, the junction kept 4 bases outside the gene matches. CDR3 length: 15 residues. The CDR3 DNA follows: TGTGCCAGCAGCGTAAGCGGGGAGCACTCCTACGAGCAGTACTTC. Translating it yields CASSVSGEHSYEQYF.

The rearrangement links TRBV28 to TRBJ1-5; D is possibly TRBD1 (6 bases). Trimming left V 5 bases short and J 1 base short, with 12 bases between. This CDR3 contains 15 residues. CDR1 MDHEN and CDR2 SYDVKM come from the germline V gene. The CDR3 reads CASSLAGGSNQPQHF. CDR3 DNA: TGTGCCAGCAGTCTCGCGGGGGGCAGCAATCAGCCCCAGCATTTT.

CDR3 coding DNA: TGTGCCAGCAGTTACATCGTCGGGGGGCGATACACTGAAGCTTTCTTT. Its protein product is CASSYIVGGRYTEAFF. The chain is built from TRBV6-6 and TRBJ1-1, with TRBD1 as a possible D gene (6 bases). The V gene lost 2 bases and the J gene lost 3 bases, with 16 bases spanning the gap. The germline CDR1 and CDR2 sequences are MNHNY and SVGAGI (reference sequence). The length of the CDR3 is 16 residues.

The rearrangement uses TRBV6-1 and TRBJ2-5; possible D gene TRBD2, 5 bases. V was clipped by 8 bases and J by 1 base, with 14 bases between them. The CDR3 is made up of 14 amino acids. Germline V gene data show CDR1 as MNHNS and CDR2 as SASEGT. The CDR3 region has the DNA TGTGCCAGCTGGCCACGGGAACTCCAAGAGACCCAGTACTTC. This codes for CASWPRELQETQYF.

The V gene is TRBV5-6, the J gene TRBJ2-7; perhaps TRBD1 as D (6 bases). Germline V gene data show CDR1 as SGHDT and CDR2 as YYEEEE. The length of the CDR3 is 13 residues. Deletions cut 3 bases from V and 2 bases from J, with 9 bases between. CDR3 nucleotide sequence: TGTGCCAGCAGCTCCGGGACACCCTACGAGCAGTACTTC. Its protein is CASSSGTPYEQYF.

This sequence joins TRBV9 and TRBJ2-1; 10 nucleotides agree with TRBD2. CDR3 length: 15 amino acids. V lost 2 bases and J lost 4; bases outside the gene matches: 3. The germline CDR1 and CDR2 sequences are SGDLS and YYNGEE. The CDR3 DNA is TGTGCCAGCAGCGTTACTAGCGGGGTTTACAATGAGCAGTTCTTC. Translating it yields CASSVTSGVYNEQFF.

The chain links TRBV4-3 to TRBJ2-5; 12 positions match TRBD2. Looked up from germline, CDR1 is LGHNA and CDR2 is YSLEER. V lost 4 bases and J lost 4; bases outside the gene matches: 7. The CDR3 is 16 amino acids. The CDR3 DNA reads as TGCGCCAGCAGCCCACTAGCGGGAGGTGTGCGAGAGACCCAGTACTTC. It translates to CASSPLAGGVRETQYF.

This sequence joins TRBV28 and TRBJ1-2, with 7 bases fitting TRBD1. Trimming cost V 2 bases and J 4 bases; bases outside gene matches: 1. CDR3 length: 13 amino acids. Looked up from germline, CDR1 is MDHEN and CDR2 is SYDVKM. Written as DNA, the CDR3 is TGTGCCAGCAGTTTAAACAGGGGCTATGGCTACACCTTC. Translated, it gives CASSLNRGYGYTF.

The chain carries TRBV19 and TRBJ2-7, with a tentative D call TRBD2 (5 bases). V lost 0 bases and J 2 bases, leaving 8 bases between the germline ends. This CDR3 has 14 residues. Per the germline V gene, CDR1 is LNHDA and CDR2 is SQIVND (reference sequence). The CDR3 here is CASSIDPGTYEQYF. The CDR3 bases are TGTGCCAGTAGTATAGATCCGGGGACCTACGAGCAGTACTTC.

The chain links TRBV30 to TRBJ1-3; TRBD1 is a possible D gene (5 bases). V was clipped by 8 bases and J by 4 bases, with 6 bases between them. Germline lookup yields CDR1 GTSNPN and CDR2 SVGIG (reference sequence). This CDR3 region has 10 residues. CDR3 coding DNA: TGTGCCGGGGGGGGAAACACCATATATTTT. Its translation: CAGGGNTIYF.

The DNA for the CDR3 is TGTGCCAGCAGAGATGACAGGGGTGGGTCAGCTTTCTTT. Translation gives CASRDDRGGSAFF. The chain recombines TRBV6-5 with TRBJ1-1, with 8 bases lining up with TRBD1. Trimming cost V 6 bases and J 10 bases; bases outside gene matches: 10. This CDR3 region has 13 residues. In germline, CDR1 is MNHEY, CDR2 SVGAGI.

This clone has just one count. The V gene is TRBV15, the J gene TRBJ2-7; 8 nucleotides match TRBD1. The CDR3 runs to 17 residues. From germline, CDR1 is LNHNV and CDR2 YYDKDF (reference sequence). The V segment lost 1 base and the J segment 4 bases; nucleotides outside the gene matches: 12. In DNA form, the CDR3 reads TGTGCCACCAGCAGAGTCCCGTCGAGGACAGGGTTGTACGAGCAGTACTTC. Protein sequence: CATSRVPSRTGLYEQYF.